This entry lists 27 T cell receptor beta chains sequenced from one sample in a study of blood T cell repertoires in COVID-19. The repertoire was sequenced with immunoSEQ multiplex PCR; TCRdb's copy has only in-frame clones and lacks some. The profile shows about 52,000 clones, about 84% of them singletons. The sequenced sample was peripheral blood. Receptor source: a woman older than 75 with acute or convalescent COVID-19.

This sequence joins TRBV9 and TRBJ2-5, with D maybe TRBD1 (5 bases). The V and J ends lost 0 bases and 3 bases respectively, with 9 bases between them. The CDR3 contains 14 residues. Germline-derived CDR1 and CDR2 are SGDLS and YYNGEE. The CDR3 DNA is TGTGCCAGCAGCGTAGACGTAGGGGAAGAGACCCAGTACTTC. Residues: CASSVDVGEETQYF.

The rearrangement uses TRBV7-9 and TRBJ1-2, with D tentatively TRBD1 (6 bases). V was clipped by 6 bases and J by 2 bases, with 13 bases between them. The CDR3 loop spans 14 amino acids. Germline-derived CDR1 and CDR2 are SEHNR and FQNEAQ (reference sequence). This CDR3 is CASSTTQGNYGYTF. For the CDR3, the DNA is TGTGCCAGCAGTACAACTCAGGGGAACTATGGCTACACCTTC.

The chain links TRBV27 to TRBJ2-4; 9 positions agree with TRBD2. The CDR3 totals 16 residues. V lost 3 bases to trimming and J lost 2 bases; unmatched junction nucleotides: 5. The germline V gene encodes CDR1 MNHEY and CDR2 SMNVEV (reference sequence). The CDR3 reads CASSFSGRGSKNIQYF. DNA for the CDR3: TGTGCCAGCAGTTTTAGCGGGAGAGGGTCCAAAAACATTCAGTACTTC.

This clone occurred once. V and J are TRBV10-3 and TRBJ2-2; weak D call: TRBD2 (5 bases). The germline V gene encodes CDR1 ENHRY and CDR2 SYGVKD. The V end lost 10 bases, the J end lost 0 bases, and 21 bases lay between the germline ends. The CDR3 has 17 residues. Written as DNA, the CDR3 is TGTGCCAGCACAGAGAGTATAAGCGGAACGAACACCGGGGAGCTGTTTTTT. Amino acid sequence: CASTESISGTNTGELFF.

This sequence joins TRBV5-3 and TRBJ1-4; no firm D call. TRBV5-3 is annotated as an ORF whose role is uncertain. Trimming cost V 0 bases and J 7 bases, with 13 bases left between them. The CDR3 has 15 residues. The CDR3 DNA follows: TGTGCCAGAAGCTTGGCCAACAGCCTGTGTGAAAAACTGTTTTTT. Protein product: CARSLANSLCEKLFF.

The chain is built from TRBV2 and TRBJ1-6; a possible D gene is TRBD1 (6 bases). The CDR3 is 16 residues long. The V end was cut by 5 bases, the J end by 0 bases, with 11 bases between. Per germline, CDR1 SNHLY and CDR2 FYNNEI. Here the CDR3 reads CASSRIGGSYNSPLHF. CDR3 bases: TGTGCCAGCAGTAGGATAGGGGGCTCCTATAATTCACCCCTCCACTTT.

The chain recombines TRBV15 with TRBJ2-2, with D uncertain. Looked up from germline, CDR1 is LNHNV and CDR2 is YYDKDF (reference sequence). The CDR3 is 15 residues long. V lost 5 bases and J 1 base, leaving 11 bases between the germline ends. CDR3 DNA sequence: TGTGCCACCAGCCCGAGGATAGGGAACACCGGGGAGCTGTTTTTT. It translates to CATSPRIGNTGELFF.

The chain couples TRBV5-6 to TRBJ2-2; TRBD1 matches 9 bases. Trimming took 4 bases from V and 1 from J; bases not matched to a gene: 5. Germline V gives CDR1 SGHDT, CDR2 YYEEEE. CDR3 length equals 16 residues. The CDR3 loop reads CASSLQGALNTGELFF. CDR3 in DNA: TGTGCCAGCAGCCTACAGGGGGCCTTGAACACCGGGGAGCTGTTTTTT.

J is TRBJ1-6 and V is TRBV3-1 (or the pseudogene TRBV3-2); no clear D gene. V dropped 4 bases and J dropped 1 base, with 17 bases sitting between them. The germline V gene encodes CDR1 LGHDT and CDR2 YNNKEL (reference sequence). The CDR3 sequence is 18 residues long. CDR3 DNA: TGTGCCAGCAGCCCCACGCTGTGGCGGGTTTCCTATAATTCACCCCTCCACTTT. Protein product: CASSPTLWRVSYNSPLHF.

This chain joins TRBV7-6 and TRBJ2-5, with D maybe TRBD1 (6 bases). This CDR3 comprises 15 residues. Trimming removed 5 bases from V and 5 bases from J, with 18 bases in between. Germline CDR1 and CDR2: SGHVS and FNYEAQ. CDR3: CASSPRTDREETQYF. The CDR3 DNA follows: TGTGCCAGCAGCCCGAGGACAGACAGAGAGGAGACCCAGTACTTC.

A few counts support this clone. V is TRBV6-1 and J is TRBJ1-5, with 7 bases that match TRBD1. The CDR3 spans 16 residues. CDR1 is MNHNS, CDR2 SASEGT, per germline. The ends lost 2 bases at V and 3 bases at J; junction bases unmatched: 7. In DNA form, the CDR3 reads TGTGCCAGCAGTGAACAGGGGGGATTTGCCAATCAGCCCCAGCATTTT. Its translation is CASSEQGGFANQPQHF.

The chain couples TRBV10-2 to TRBJ1-5; TRBD1 is a possible D gene (5 bases). CDR3 length: 12 amino acids. Germline CDR1 WSHSY, CDR2 SAAADI. The V end lost 10 bases, the J end lost 7 bases, and 14 bases lay between the germline ends. CDR3 sequence reads: CATGGDFQPQHF. DNA of the CDR3: TGCGCCACCGGGGGTGATTTCCAGCCCCAGCATTTT.

This rearrangement joins TRBV5-1 to TRBJ1-4; no definite D call. Deletions cut 5 bases from V and 5 bases from J, with 13 bases between. Looked up from germline, CDR1 is SGHRS and CDR2 is YFSETQ. This CDR3 contains 14 residues. This CDR3 is CASRNPGNNEKLFF. CDR3 in DNA: TGCGCCAGCAGGAACCCGGGGAACAATGAAAAACTGTTTTTT.

The chain couples TRBV5-4 to TRBJ2-7; TRBD2 matches at 9 bases. The length of the CDR3 is 13 residues. CDR1 and CDR2 (germline): SGHNT, YYREEE (reference sequence). The trim removed 3 bases at V and 6 bases at J, leaving 4 bases unmatched. CDR3 DNA sequence: TGTGCCAGCAGCTCGGGACTAGCCGCCGAGCAGTACGTC. This sequence encodes CASSSGLAAEQYV.

The V call is TRBV5-6, the J call TRBJ2-1; 11 nucleotides line up with TRBD2. J was trimmed by 7 bases and V by 4 bases; bases with no gene match: 10. CDR3 length: 16 amino acids. Looked up from germline, CDR1 is SGHDT and CDR2 is YYEEEE. The CDR3 sequence is CASSESTSGILNEQFF. The CDR3 bases are TGTGCCAGCAGCGAATCGACTAGCGGGATTCTAAATGAGCAGTTCTTC. The full variable domain, rest sourced from reference TRBV5-6 and TRBJ2-1, is DAGVTQSPTHLIKTRGQQVTLRCSPKSGHDTVSWYQQALGQGPQFIFQYYEEEERQRGNFPDRFSGHQFPNYSSELNVNALLLGDSALYLCASSESTSGILNEQFFGPGTRLTVL.

This rearrangement joins TRBV9 to TRBJ2-1; TRBD1 aligns across 10 bases. This CDR3 has 16 amino acids. Germline values: CDR1 SGDLS, CDR2 YYNGEE. Trimming at V came to 3 bases and at J to 6 bases, leaving 9 bases not matched to a gene. CDR3 protein: CASSAGDRGSRNEQFF. The CDR3 DNA is TGTGCCAGCAGCGCCGGGGACAGGGGAAGTCGCAATGAGCAGTTCTTC.

This rearrangement joins TRBV2 to TRBJ1-1; possible D gene TRBD1, 5 bases. The CDR3 extends over 13 amino acids. The V end was cut by 4 bases, the J end by 0 bases, with 6 bases between. CDR1 is SNHLY and CDR2 is FYNNEI in the germline V gene. CDR3 DNA: TGTGCCAGCAGTGCGGACATGAACACTGAAGCTTTCTTT. This translates into CASSADMNTEAFF.

The chain is built from TRBV18 and TRBJ1-2, with 9 bases fitting TRBD1. J was trimmed by 4 bases and V by 6 bases; bases with no gene match: 6. The CDR3 runs 14 residues. Germline V gene data show CDR1 as KGHSH and CDR2 as LQKENI. DNA of the CDR3: TGTGCCAGCTCGTCCACGACAGGGGGCTATGGCTACACCTTC. Translation: CASSSTTGGYGYTF.

The chain combines TRBV11-3 with TRBJ2-1; the D gene is possibly TRBD2 (5 bases). Germline assignment: CDR1 SGHNT and CDR2 YENEEA. The CDR3 spans 16 residues. Trimming removed 0 bases at V and 10 bases at J, with 19 bases between. The CDR3 sequence: CASSLDPSWRSGEQFF. CDR3 coding DNA: TGTGCCAGCAGCTTAGACCCATCTTGGAGGAGTGGGGAGCAGTTCTTC.

This chain uses TRBV6-5 with TRBJ2-7; no clear D. This CDR3 spans 14 amino acids. Germline values: CDR1 MNHEY, CDR2 SVGAGI. Trimming stripped 6 bases from V and 0 bases from J, with 12 bases between. The CDR3 nucleotides are TGTGCCAGCAGACTTGACTCGAGCTCCTACGAGCAGTACGTC. Encoded protein: CASRLDSSSYEQYV.

The V and J genes are TRBV3-1 (or the pseudogene TRBV3-2) and TRBJ2-3; the match to TRBD2 covers 9 bases. This CDR3 region has 15 residues. The V gene end was trimmed by 4 bases and the J gene end by 3 bases; junction bases not matched to a gene: 5. Germline assignment: CDR1 LGHDT and CDR2 YNNKEL (reference sequence). For the CDR3, the DNA is TGTGCCAGCAGCCGAGCGGGGGGCGGTACAGATACGCAGTATTTT. Protein product: CASSRAGGGTDTQYF.

The CDR3 region has the DNA TGTGCCAGCAGCCTCCTAAGGGGGCGACGGTACAATGAGCAGTTCTTC. Translation: CASSLLRGRRYNEQFF. This rearrangement joins TRBV11-2 to TRBJ2-1, with TRBD1 identical over 7 bases. The CDR3 covers 16 residues. The ends lost 5 bases at V and 4 bases at J; junction bases unmatched: 11. Germline CDR1 and CDR2: SGHAT and FQNNGV.

The chain couples TRBV27 to TRBJ2-7; 7 positions agree with TRBD2. Germline CDR1 MNHEY, CDR2 SMNVEV (reference sequence). CDR3 length: 13 residues. V shed 8 bases and J 2 bases; nucleotides not matched to a gene: 6. CDR3 nucleotides: TGTGCCAGCGGGAGGGGTCGGACCTACGAGCAGTACTTC. This translates into CASGRGRTYEQYF.

The rearrangement joins TRBV2 to TRBJ2-1; no clear D. CDR1 and CDR2 from the germline V gene are SNHLY and FYNNEI. V lost 2 bases and J 6 bases, leaving 14 bases between the germline ends. CDR3 size: 15 residues. CDR3 bases: TGTGCCAGCAGTGAATCGCAGGCCACCCGCAATGAGCAGTTCTTC. It codes for CASSESQATRNEQFF.

The V call is TRBV18, the J call TRBJ1-1, with 7 bases matching TRBD1. V dropped 2 bases and J dropped 4; count of bases not matched to a gene: 10. Germline V gives CDR1 KGHSH, CDR2 LQKENI. CDR3 length: 16 amino acids. In DNA form, the CDR3 reads TGTGCCAGCTCACCATTGACAGGGCTCGACGGCACTGAAGCTTTCTTT. Translated, it gives CASSPLTGLDGTEAFF.

The chain joins TRBV3-1 (or the pseudogene TRBV3-2) to TRBJ1-5, with 9 bases lining up with TRBD1. This CDR3 is 16 amino acids long. The V segment lost 4 bases and the J segment 1 base; nucleotides outside the gene matches: 5. Germline V CDR1 and CDR2: LGHDT, YNNKEL (reference sequence). The DNA of the CDR3 is TGTGCCAGCAGCCCGGGACAGGGAACCAGCAATCAGCCCCAGCATTTT. Protein product: CASSPGQGTSNQPQHF.

Turning to this clone: One junction end does not reproduce the germline sequence, and a read error may be involved. The chain employs TRBV6-4 and TRBJ2-4; TRBD1 matches 10 bases. This CDR3 region has 11 residues. The germline CDR1 and CDR2 sequences are MRHNA and SNTAGT. The CDR3 DNA is TGTGCCAGCAGTGACTCGAGGACAGGGGGGTTC. It is translated as CASSDSRTGGF.